These 11 T cell receptor beta chains originate from one sample sequenced in a study of T cell responses to AZD1222 COVID-19 vaccine. Only in-frame clones appear in the TCRdb table, and some are missing; sequencing was by immunoSEQ multiplex PCR. Altogether about 92,000 clones are present, nearly 90% being singletons, with the ten largest covering under 7%. This material consisted of peripheral blood, taken on day 0 of AZD1222 vaccination. These receptors were taken from an adult in good health.

The rearrangement links TRBV12-5 to TRBJ2-3; 8 bases agree with TRBD2. After removal of 7 bases from V and 3 bases from J, the junction contained 6 bases not matched to a gene. CDR1 is LGHNT, CDR2 FRNRAP, per germline. The CDR3 runs to 14 residues. DNA of the CDR3: TGTGCTAGTGCCTGGGCGGGGGGAACAGATACGCAGTATTTT. It specifies CASAWAGGTDTQYF.

V usage is TRBV28 and J usage is TRBJ1-5; D is perhaps TRBD1 (5 bases). Germline-derived CDR1 and CDR2 are MDHEN and SYDVKM. The CDR3 length is 13 residues. The V and J ends lost 2 bases and 7 bases respectively, with 9 bases between them. As DNA, the CDR3 is TGTGCCAGCAGTTTAAGGGGAAGACAGCCCCAGCATTTT. Residues: CASSLRGRQPQHF.

The chain uses TRBV27 and TRBJ2-2; 12 positions match TRBD1. Germline loops: CDR1 MNHEY, CDR2 SMNVEV (reference sequence). Losses at the gene ends were 4 bases for V and 4 bases for J; bases not matched to a gene: 4. This CDR3 region has 16 residues. The CDR3 coding sequence is TGTGCCAGCAGTTCCGGGACAGGGGGCGGCACCGGGGAGCTGTTTTTT. Protein product: CASSSGTGGGTGELFF.

The rearrangement uses TRBV30 and TRBJ1-1, with TRBD1 as a possible D gene (5 bases). This CDR3 comprises 12 residues. The V and J ends lost 3 bases and 6 bases respectively, with 11 bases between them. The germline V gene has CDR1 GTSNPN and CDR2 SVGIG (reference sequence). CDR3 DNA sequence: TGTGCCTGGAGGGGAGGGGACGCTGAAGCTTTCTTT. Amino acids: CAWRGGDAEAFF. The full variable domain, with the rest looked up from reference TRBV30 and TRBJ1-1, is SQTIHQWPATLVQPVGSPLSLECTVEGTSNPNLYWYRQAAGRGLQLLFYSVGIGQISSEVPQNLSASRPQDRQFILSSKKLLLSDSGFYLCAWRGGDAEAFFGQGTRLTVV.

This chain joins TRBV5-4 and TRBJ1-4, with TRBD1 matching over 7 bases. Trimming at V came to 4 bases and at J to 4 bases, leaving 7 bases not matched to a gene. The CDR3 sequence is 15 residues long. Per germline, CDR1 SGHNT and CDR2 YYREEE (reference sequence). CDR3 sequence reads: CASSSRTGLNEKLFF. The CDR3 coding sequence is TGTGCCAGCAGCAGCAGGACAGGCCTTAATGAAAAACTGTTTTTT.

The V and J genes are TRBV19 and TRBJ2-1, with 9 nucleotides matching TRBD2. CDR3 size: 15 residues. The germline CDR1 and CDR2 sequences are LNHDA and SQIVND (reference sequence). J gave up 2 bases and V 7 bases, and 6 bases lay outside the gene matches. Here the CDR3 reads CASNPGGRAYNEQFF. The DNA of the CDR3 is TGTGCCAGTAATCCGGGCGGGAGGGCCTACAATGAGCAGTTCTTC.

The CDR3 sequence: CASSLGGSWSYEQYF. CDR3 nucleotides: TGTGCCAGCAGCTTAGGCGGGAGTTGGTCCTACGAGCAGTACTTC. This sequence joins TRBV11-2 and TRBJ2-7, with 7 positions matching TRBD2. CDR3 length: 15 residues. Per germline, CDR1 SGHAT and CDR2 FQNNGV. V shed 1 base and J 1 base; nucleotides not matched to a gene: 4. Combining the CDR3 with reference TRBV11-2 and TRBJ2-7 gives the whole variable domain EAGVAQSPRYKIIEKRQSVAFWCNPISGHATLYWYQQILGQGPKLLIQFQNNGVVDDSQLPKDRFSAERLKGVDSTLKIQPAKLEDSAVYLCASSLGGSWSYEQYFGPGTRLTVT.

V usage is TRBV7-9 and J usage is TRBJ1-2; TRBD1 matches at 7 bases. Germline CDR1 is SEHNR and CDR2 is FQNEAQ (reference sequence). The CDR3 totals 12 residues. J lost 4 bases, V lost 6 bases, and 2 bases had no gene match. Here the CDR3 DNA reads TGTGCCAGCAGTAGGACAGGCTATGGCTACACCTTC. This codes for CASSRTGYGYTF.

The DNA for the CDR3 is TGCGCCAGCAGCCAAGAGGGTTGGGCAGATACGCAGTATTTT. Translation: CASSQEGWADTQYF. This sequence joins TRBV4-1 and TRBJ2-3; D remains unclear. The germline V gene has CDR1 MGHRA and CDR2 YSYEKL. This CDR3 comprises 14 residues. Trimming took 0 bases from V and 4 from J, leaving 8 bases between them.

This chain's CDR3 is CASSPTRAGGYTGELFF. The CDR3 nucleotides read TGTGCCAGCAGTCCGACTAGAGCGGGCGGGTACACCGGGGAGCTGTTTTTT. The J gene is TRBJ2-2, the V gene TRBV5-6; TRBD2 is a possible D gene (6 bases). This CDR3 is 17 amino acids long. V lost 5 bases to trimming and J lost 3 bases, with 20 bases between them. CDR1 is SGHDT, CDR2 YYEEEE, per germline.

The V gene is TRBV7-9, the J gene TRBJ2-1; D is unclear. CDR3 length: 13 amino acids. V dropped 5 bases and J dropped 6 bases, with 11 bases sitting between them. The germline CDR1 and CDR2 sequences are SEHNR and FQNEAQ (reference sequence). The CDR3 here is CASSHNSGNEQFF. DNA of the CDR3: TGTGCCAGCAGCCATAACTCGGGCAATGAGCAGTTCTTC.